The 24 T cell receptor beta chains listed next were all sequenced from one sample in a study of T cells in Graves' hyperthyroidism and ophthalmopathy. The CDR3 regions of TCR beta were amplified from RNA transcripts. HTBI primers were the set used in a first-round RT-PCR of the TCR CDR3. MiXCR, run by TCRdb on the multiplex PCR reads, gives a single entry per CDR3 protein. Of 300,000 or so distinct CDR3 sequences listed, 18% are singletons. The sample taken for sequencing was blood. The receptor set was obtained from a woman between 45 and 60 years old with Graves' hyperthyroidism.

The chain couples TRBV5-1 to TRBJ1-2; D call uncertain. The length of the CDR3 is 13 residues. The germline V gene has CDR1 SGHRS and CDR2 YFSETQ. V was trimmed by 4 bases and J by 0 bases, leaving 7 bases between them. The CDR3 reads CASSLTTNYGYTF. Written as DNA, the CDR3 is TGCGCCAGCAGCCTCACAACTAACTATGGCTACACCTTC.

V is TRBV10-3 and J is TRBJ2-7; D gene ambiguous. The CDR3 contains 12 residues. Germline lookup yields CDR1 ENHRY and CDR2 SYGVKD. V was trimmed by 4 bases and J by 7 bases, leaving 11 bases between them. CDR3 sequence (DNA): TGTGCCATCAGTGGGCCCATCGGGGAGCAGTACTTC. Its protein is CAISGPIGEQYF.

Many counts were recorded for this clonotype. The gene calls are TRBV2 and TRBJ1-4, with D unresolved. Trimming stripped 0 bases from V and 8 bases from J, with 10 bases between. This CDR3 is 14 amino acids long. Germline V gene lookup returns CDR1 SNHLY and CDR2 FYNNEI. The CDR3 bases are TGTGCCAGCAGTGAAGCGCGGGGTGGGGAAAAACTGTTTTTT. Its translation is CASSEARGGEKLFF.

The sample holds many counts of this clonotype. The chain links TRBV18 to TRBJ2-3, with D perhaps being TRBD1 or TRBD2 (5 bases each). Trimming cost V 4 bases and J 2 bases, with 13 bases left between them. Germline V gives CDR1 KGHSH, CDR2 LQKENI. There are 15 residues in the CDR3. This CDR3 is CASSLRDGYTDTQYF. CDR3 sequence (DNA): TGTGCCAGCTCACTACGGGACGGGTACACAGATACGCAGTATTTT.

This clonotype has a count of ten or more. J is TRBJ2-7 and V is TRBV28; TRBD2 aligns across 7 bases. The CDR3 is 15 residues long. The V segment lost 4 bases and the J segment 0 bases; nucleotides outside the gene matches: 6. Germline assignment: CDR1 MDHEN and CDR2 SYDVKM. CDR3 DNA: TGTGCCAGCAGTTCCGGGGGGATAAGCTCCTACGAGCAGTACTTC. This gives the protein CASSSGGISSYEQYF.

The sample holds a few counts of this clonotype. The rearrangement links TRBV12-3 or TRBV12-4 to TRBJ1-2; unclear D gene. CDR3 length: 11 residues. Trimming shortened V by 1 base and J by 6 bases, and 3 bases separated the two germline ends. The CDR3 DNA sequence: TGTGCCAGCAGTTTAGATGATGGCTACACCTTC. The encoded protein is CASSLDDGYTF.

The CDR3 loop reads CASRPGQGASGSSEQYF. The CDR3 nucleotides are TGTGCCAGCAGGCCGGGACAGGGGGCCAGCGGGAGCTCCGAGCAGTACTTC. The chain employs TRBV6-1 and TRBJ2-7; 12 nucleotides match TRBD1. The germline V gene has CDR1 MNHNS and CDR2 SASEGT. The CDR3 is made up of 17 amino acids. With 6 bases clipped from V and 6 bases from J, the junction kept 15 bases outside the gene matches.

The genes are TRBV2 and TRBJ2-3; tentative D call: TRBD1 (5 bases). Germline-derived CDR1 and CDR2 are SNHLY and FYNNEI. The CDR3 runs to 14 residues. V dropped 9 bases and J dropped 2 bases, with 15 bases sitting between them. CDR3 in DNA: TGTGCCAGTCGACAGAATACCCTCACAGATACGCAGTATTTT. This translates into CASRQNTLTDTQYF.

A remark on this clonotype: A read error may produce the germline difference seen at one junction end. The chain carries TRBV28 and TRBJ1-5; 8 nucleotides match TRBD1. Germline V gene lookup returns CDR1 MDHEN and CDR2 SYDVKM. The CDR3 has 13 residues. CDR3: CASSLGQEQSHHF. The CDR3 DNA reads as TGTGCCAGCAGTTTGGGACAGGAACAATCCCACCATTTT.

This clonotype has ten or more counts. The V call is TRBV5-1, the J call TRBJ1-2; possible D gene TRBD1, 5 bases. The CDR3 is made up of 12 amino acids. Per germline, CDR1 SGHRS and CDR2 YFSETQ. The V end was cut by 4 bases, the J end by 3 bases, with 7 bases between. CDR3 nucleotide sequence: TGCGCCAGCAGCAAAGGGGACTATGGCTACACCTTC. Protein: CASSKGDYGYTF.

Details on this clonotype: No conserved phenylalanine or tryptophan is present at the end of the CDR3, so a read error is the likely explanation. V and J are TRBV5-5 and TRBJ1-1, with TRBD1 identical over 7 bases. CDR1 is SGHKS, CDR2 YYEKEE, per germline (reference sequence). The CDR3 is 15 amino acids. V shed 3 bases, J shed 1 base, and the junction held 6 bases outside the gene matches. The CDR3 sequence is CASSSRTGWNTEAFS. The CDR3 DNA is TGTGCCAGCAGCTCCCGGACAGGATGGAACACTGAAGCTTTCTCT.

In its sample, this clonotype was seen many times. The rearrangement joins TRBV20-1 to TRBJ2-1, with D unclear. The CDR3 sequence is 14 residues long. Trimming shortened V by 4 bases and J by 2 bases, and 12 bases separated the two germline ends. Germline V lookup: CDR1 DFQATT, CDR2 SNEGSKA (reference sequence). For the CDR3, the DNA is TGCAGTGCTACGCAGGTTCTAGCCTACAATGAGCAGTTCTTC. It yields the protein CSATQVLAYNEQFF.

This clonotype was found many times. This chain joins TRBV2 and TRBJ2-1; TRBD2 agrees at 10 bases. The CDR3 length is 15 residues. V lost 9 bases to trimming and J lost 7 bases; unmatched junction nucleotides: 12. Per germline, CDR1 SNHLY and CDR2 FYNNEI. CDR3 loop: CASRRSGGAGNEQFF. Written as DNA, the CDR3 is TGTGCCAGTCGACGAAGCGGGGGGGCCGGTAATGAGCAGTTCTTC.

This clonotype was detected many times. The chain carries TRBV2 and TRBJ1-6, with 7 bases identical to TRBD1. Trimming took 8 bases from V and 7 from J; bases not matched to a gene: 5. The CDR3 extends over 13 amino acids. Looked up from germline, CDR1 is SNHLY and CDR2 is FYNNEI. CDR3 in amino acids: CASAGQQNSPLHF. The CDR3 DNA sequence: TGTGCCAGCGCGGGACAGCAAAATTCACCCCTCCACTTT.

V and J are TRBV2 and TRBJ2-7; D is undetermined. The V gene's germline CDR1 is SNHLY and CDR2 FYNNEI. CDR3 length: 13 amino acids. V dropped 6 bases and J dropped 0 bases, with 9 bases sitting between them. CDR3 DNA sequence: TGTGCCAGCAGGGTTAGAGACTCCTACGAGCAGTACGTC. Protein product: CASRVRDSYEQYV.

The chain couples TRBV30 to TRBJ2-6, with unresolved D. Trimming stripped 8 bases from V and 0 bases from J, with 11 bases between. The CDR3 length is 14 residues. Germline loops: CDR1 GTSNPN, CDR2 SVGIG (reference sequence). In nucleotides, the CDR3 is TGTGCCATGGATGCCTACTCTGGGGCCAACGTCCTGACTTTC. Its protein is CAMDAYSGANVLTF.

This sequence joins TRBV19 and TRBJ2-1; the match to TRBD2 covers 14 bases. CDR3 length: 18 amino acids. CDR1 is LNHDA and CDR2 is SQIVND in the germline V gene (reference sequence). V trimming: 7 bases; J trimming: 5 bases; junction bases outside the gene matches: 13. The CDR3 is CASTPGTSGRRAHNEQFF. CDR3 bases: TGTGCCAGTACGCCCGGGACTAGCGGGAGAAGAGCCCACAATGAGCAGTTCTTC.

This clonotype has just a few counts. CDR3 residues: CASRLNLSGKETQYF. CDR3 nucleotide sequence: TGTGCCAGCAGACTCAATCTTAGCGGGAAAGAGACCCAGTACTTC. The V and J genes are TRBV6-1 and TRBJ2-5; 8 bases fit TRBD2. Germline loops: CDR1 MNHNS, CDR2 SASEGT. V dropped 6 bases and J dropped 3; count of bases not matched to a gene: 9. This CDR3 has 15 residues.

V and J are TRBV2 and TRBJ2-7, with 12 bases identical to TRBD2. This CDR3 comprises 14 residues. Trimming cost V 4 bases and J 4 bases; bases outside gene matches: 2. The germline V gene has CDR1 SNHLY and CDR2 FYNNEI. CDR3 in amino acids: CASSGLAGVYEQYF. The CDR3 bases are TGTGCCAGCAGTGGACTAGCGGGAGTGTACGAGCAGTACTTC.

This chain connects TRBV10-3 to TRBJ2-1; TRBD2 matches 7 bases. The CDR3 runs to 17 residues. Germline V CDR1 and CDR2: ENHRY, SYGVKD. Unmatched junction bases numbered 7, after V lost 0 bases and J lost 2 bases. Here the CDR3 reads CAISESMFAGAYNEQFF. In DNA form, the CDR3 reads TGTGCCATCAGTGAGTCGATGTTCGCGGGGGCCTACAATGAGCAGTTCTTC.

This clonotype has more than one count but fewer than ten. The rearrangement links TRBV28 to TRBJ1-2, with TRBD1 matching 7 bases. Germline CDR1 MDHEN, CDR2 SYDVKM. V trimming: 3 bases; J trimming: 7 bases; junction bases outside the gene matches: 5. The CDR3 is 13 amino acids. The CDR3 DNA is TGTGCCAGCAGTTTGTCGACAGGGATTGGCTACACCTTC. Encoded protein: CASSLSTGIGYTF.

This clonotype was detected a few times. The chain is built from TRBV7-2 and TRBJ2-7; the D call may be TRBD1 or TRBD2 (5 bases each). The germline CDR1 and CDR2 sequences are SGHTA and FQGNSA. V was cut by 4 bases and J by 5 bases, with 15 bases left in between. This CDR3 spans 14 amino acids. CDR3 sequence reads: CASSYLGTPHEQYF. The CDR3 coding sequence is TGTGCCAGCAGCTACCTAGGGACGCCCCACGAGCAGTACTTC.

The rearrangement joins TRBV2 to TRBJ1-5, with D possibly being TRBD1 (6 bases). Per the germline V gene, CDR1 is SNHLY and CDR2 is FYNNEI. The CDR3 has 16 amino acids. Trimming stripped 1 base from V and 3 bases from J, with 13 bases between. The CDR3: CASSEDREFVNQPQHF. CDR3 sequence (DNA): TGTGCCAGCAGTGAAGACAGGGAGTTTGTCAATCAGCCCCAGCATTTT.

The chain has TRBV30 and TRBJ1-5; D might be TRBD1 (6 bases). Trimming took 1 base from V and 6 from J, leaving 13 bases between them. The CDR3 spans 14 residues. Germline values: CDR1 GTSNPN, CDR2 SVGIG (reference sequence). CDR3 DNA: TGTGCCTGGAGTGCATCTAGGGGGGGTCAGCCCCAGCATTTT. Translating gives CAWSASRGGQPQHF.